The text below deals with one TCR beta chain. The sample belongs to a study of control samples from healthy donors and cancer patients. TCRdb keeps only in-frame clones here, not all; method: immunoSEQ multiplex PCR. The sample lists roughly 140,000 clones, 93% occurring once. The length of the CDR3 is 13 residues. Germline V gene lookup returns CDR1 MGHDK and CDR2 SYGVNS. Deletions cut 6 bases from V and 2 bases from J, with 10 bases between. Sequenced: blood. V usage is TRBV25-1 and J usage is TRBJ2-5; tentatively, D is TRBD2 (5 bases). The sequence came from a middle-aged man in good health. This CDR3 is CASSSSRQETQYF. DNA of the CDR3: TGTGCCAGCAGCTCTAGCAGACAAGAGACCCAGTACTTC.